Given below is one T cell receptor (beta chain) in context. This clonotype was seen ten or more times. Its antigen specificity is not known. Nothing much larger sits one base from this clone, and base qualities are not available. The listed sequencing device is Illumina HiSeq 1500. TCRdb passed the public sequencing reads through fastp at Q25 and MiXCR, retaining productive beta sequences. Rows are unified per CDR3 protein, each entry keeping the most common DNA and genes. This sample has under 200,000 distinct CDR3 sequences in its table, and about 20% of those were observed once. The ten most abundant clones make up around a quarter of the sample. These data come from a study of T cell repertoires in cytomegalovirus infection (dated by TCRdb to about 2019). The study in broad terms: Peptide stimulations targeted recently identified HLA-C-restricted CMV epitopes, whose presentation resists viral immunomodulation, together with well-studied HLA-B-restricted epitopes. Donor HLA type was relevant to the analysis, as public TCR beta signatures indicated carriage of CMV infection together with the matching HLA type. What the study reported, not specific to this receptor: In the ex vivo response, HLA-C-restricted CMV-specific TCR beta clonotypes were dominant, and in two of eight donors the single most frequent clonotype came from this HLA-C-restricted group. In both this cohort and an independent roughly 330-donor cohort, the cumulative frequency of public TCR beta family members distinguished carriers of CMV infection plus the relevant HLA type.

In light of the paper, this sample's treatment or condition label describes: in vitro stimulation with specific CMV peptide epitopes to enrich CMV-specific T cells. Inclusive of the bounding cysteine and phenylalanine, the CDR3 is 14 residues long. Solely the CDR3 DNA is kept, with 42 bases framed from the first base. The germline V gene provides CDR1 SGHVS and CDR2 FQNEAQ. The trim is 1 base for V and 2 bases for J, with a gap of 9 bases between the germline ends. This chain joins TRBV7-8 to TRBJ2-7; D gene: possibly TRBD2, on 6 matching bases. The sequence was obtained from a human donor in good health (CMV status not recorded). Some clones in this sample may be carry-over from other donors' samples. Sequenced material: CD8+ T cells from cultured PBMCs, taken from culture after CMV antigen stimulation. The DNA reads as follows: TGTGCCAGCAGCTTAGAACGCGGGACCTACGAGCAGTACTTC. This yields the protein CASSLERGTYEQYF.